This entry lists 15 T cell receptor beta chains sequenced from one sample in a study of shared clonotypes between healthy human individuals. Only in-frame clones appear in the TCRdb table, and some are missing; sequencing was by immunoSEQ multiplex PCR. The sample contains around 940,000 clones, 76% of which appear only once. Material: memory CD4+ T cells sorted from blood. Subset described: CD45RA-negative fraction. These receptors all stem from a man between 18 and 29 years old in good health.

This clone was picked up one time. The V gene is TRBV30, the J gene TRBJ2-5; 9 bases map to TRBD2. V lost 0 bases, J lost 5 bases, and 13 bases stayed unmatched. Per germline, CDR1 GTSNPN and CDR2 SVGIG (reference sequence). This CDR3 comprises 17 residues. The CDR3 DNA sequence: TGTGCCTGGAGTGTACCAGCGGGAGGACTAAGGGGGGAGACCCAGTACTTC. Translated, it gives CAWSVPAGGLRGETQYF.

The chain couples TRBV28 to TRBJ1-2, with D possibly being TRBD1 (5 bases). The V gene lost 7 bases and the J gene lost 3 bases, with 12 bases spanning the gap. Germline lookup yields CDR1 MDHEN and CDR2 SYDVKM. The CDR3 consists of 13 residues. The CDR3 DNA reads TGTGCCAGCACCGACGGGGCAGACTATGGCTACACCTTC. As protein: CASTDGADYGYTF.

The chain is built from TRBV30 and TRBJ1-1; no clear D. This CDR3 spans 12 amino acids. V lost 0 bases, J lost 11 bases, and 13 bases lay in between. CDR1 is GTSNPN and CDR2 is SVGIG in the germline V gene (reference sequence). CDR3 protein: CAWSVEGKRAFF. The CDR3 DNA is TGTGCCTGGAGTGTAGAAGGTAAACGGGCTTTCTTT.

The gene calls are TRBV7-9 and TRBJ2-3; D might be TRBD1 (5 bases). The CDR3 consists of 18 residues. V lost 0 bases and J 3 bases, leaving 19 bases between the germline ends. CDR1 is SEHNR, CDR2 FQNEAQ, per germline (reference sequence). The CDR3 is CASSLARGSGLGTDTQYF. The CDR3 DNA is TGTGCCAGCAGCTTAGCTAGGGGATCGGGCTTGGGAACAGATACGCAGTATTTT.

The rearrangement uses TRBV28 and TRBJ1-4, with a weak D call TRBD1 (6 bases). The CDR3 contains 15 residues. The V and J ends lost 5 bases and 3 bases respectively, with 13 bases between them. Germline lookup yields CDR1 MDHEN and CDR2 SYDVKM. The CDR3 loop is CASSVGGRANEKLFF. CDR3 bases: TGTGCCAGCAGTGTCGGGGGGCGGGCTAATGAAAAACTGTTTTTT.

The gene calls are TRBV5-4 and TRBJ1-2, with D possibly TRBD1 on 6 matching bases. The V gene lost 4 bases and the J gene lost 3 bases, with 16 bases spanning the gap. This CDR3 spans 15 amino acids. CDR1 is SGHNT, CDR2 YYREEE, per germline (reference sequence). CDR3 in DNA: TGTGCCAGCAGCCCCGGGACAATCCCGTACTATGGCTACACCTTC. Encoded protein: CASSPGTIPYYGYTF.

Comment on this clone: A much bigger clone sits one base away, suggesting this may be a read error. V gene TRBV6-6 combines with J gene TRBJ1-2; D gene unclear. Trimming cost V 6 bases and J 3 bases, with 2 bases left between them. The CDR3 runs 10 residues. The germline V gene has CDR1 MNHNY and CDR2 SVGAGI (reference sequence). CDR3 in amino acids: CASSDYGYTF. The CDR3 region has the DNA TGTGCCAGCAGCGACTATGGCTACACCTTC.

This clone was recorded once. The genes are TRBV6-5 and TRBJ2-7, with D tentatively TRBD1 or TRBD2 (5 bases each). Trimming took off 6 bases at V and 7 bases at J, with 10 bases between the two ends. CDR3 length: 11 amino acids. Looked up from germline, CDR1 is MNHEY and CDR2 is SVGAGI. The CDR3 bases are TGTGCCAGCAGCCGGGACCATGAGCAGTACTTC. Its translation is CASSRDHEQYF.

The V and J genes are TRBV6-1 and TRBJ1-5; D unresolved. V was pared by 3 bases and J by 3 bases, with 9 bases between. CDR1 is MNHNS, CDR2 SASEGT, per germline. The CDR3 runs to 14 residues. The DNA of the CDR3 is TGTGCCAGCAGTGAGCCCATGCTCAATCAGCCCCAGCATTTT. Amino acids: CASSEPMLNQPQHF.

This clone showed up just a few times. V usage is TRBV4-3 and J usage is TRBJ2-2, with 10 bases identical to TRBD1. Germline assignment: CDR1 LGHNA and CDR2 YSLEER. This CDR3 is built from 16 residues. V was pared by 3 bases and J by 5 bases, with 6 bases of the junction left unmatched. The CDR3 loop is CASSQGPGQGTGELFF. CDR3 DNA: TGCGCCAGCAGCCAGGGCCCGGGACAGGGGACCGGGGAGCTGTTTTTT.

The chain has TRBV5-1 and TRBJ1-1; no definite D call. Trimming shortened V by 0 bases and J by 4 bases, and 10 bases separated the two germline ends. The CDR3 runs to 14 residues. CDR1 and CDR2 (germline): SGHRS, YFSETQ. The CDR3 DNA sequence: TGCGCCAGCAGCTTGGATCGCGTAACCACTGAAGCTTTCTTT. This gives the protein CASSLDRVTTEAFF.

This CDR3 is CASSLARDQPQHF. The CDR3 bases are TGTGCCAGCAGCTTAGCCAGGGACCAGCCCCAGCATTTT. V is TRBV7-3 and J is TRBJ1-5; D perhaps matches TRBD1 (5 bases). This CDR3 region has 13 residues. Germline V CDR1 and CDR2: SGHTA, FQGTGA. V was cut by 2 bases and J by 7 bases, with 9 bases left in between.

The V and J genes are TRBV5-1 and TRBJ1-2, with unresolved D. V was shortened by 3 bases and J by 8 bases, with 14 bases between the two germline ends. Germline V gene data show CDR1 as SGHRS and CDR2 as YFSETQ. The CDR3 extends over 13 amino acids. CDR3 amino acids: CASSYSVGSGYTF. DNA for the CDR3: TGCGCCAGCAGCTACTCCGTCGGCTCGGGCTACACCTTC.

This CDR3 is CASSPRGDISGNTIYF. The DNA of the CDR3 is TGCGCCAGCAGCCCCCGAGGGGATATCTCTGGAAACACCATATATTTT. The rearrangement joins TRBV5-1 to TRBJ1-3, with a weak D call TRBD1 (5 bases). Germline V gene sequence: CDR1 SGHRS, CDR2 YFSETQ. This CDR3 region has 16 residues. The V gene lost 4 bases and the J gene lost 0 bases, with 14 bases spanning the gap.

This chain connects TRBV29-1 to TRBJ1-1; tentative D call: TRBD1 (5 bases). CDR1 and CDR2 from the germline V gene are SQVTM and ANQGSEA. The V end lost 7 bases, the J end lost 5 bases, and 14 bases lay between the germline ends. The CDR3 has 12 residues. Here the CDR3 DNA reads TGCAGCGCCCATCGGGGGGGAACTGAAGCTTTCTTT. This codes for CSAHRGGTEAFF.